The entry that follows covers one TCR beta chain sequence. The antigen is undetermined. V lost 6 bases to trimming and J lost 7 bases, with 18 bases between them. Germline V CDR1 and CDR2: MNHEY, SMNVEV (reference sequence). This CDR3 comprises 14 residues. This record comes from a study of T cell repertoires in cytomegalovirus infection. Study-wide results and limits: HLA-C-restricted CMV-specific TCR beta clonotypes were dominant in the ex vivo response.

MiXCR, run by TCRdb on the reads, gives a single entry per CDR3 protein. Of roughly 920,000 distinct CDR3 sequences in the sample, more than 25% were seen once. The chain has TRBV27 and TRBJ1-2, with D possibly matching TRBD1 (6 bases). The clonotype originates from a human donor in good health (CMV status not recorded). Some clones in this sample may be carry-over from other donors' samples. Source: cultured CD8+ T cells from PBMCs, taken from culture after CMV antigen stimulation. CDR3: CASRQAGGLLGYTF. Written as DNA, the CDR3 is TGTGCCAGCAGACAAGCTGGGGGCCTCCTTGGCTACACCTTC.